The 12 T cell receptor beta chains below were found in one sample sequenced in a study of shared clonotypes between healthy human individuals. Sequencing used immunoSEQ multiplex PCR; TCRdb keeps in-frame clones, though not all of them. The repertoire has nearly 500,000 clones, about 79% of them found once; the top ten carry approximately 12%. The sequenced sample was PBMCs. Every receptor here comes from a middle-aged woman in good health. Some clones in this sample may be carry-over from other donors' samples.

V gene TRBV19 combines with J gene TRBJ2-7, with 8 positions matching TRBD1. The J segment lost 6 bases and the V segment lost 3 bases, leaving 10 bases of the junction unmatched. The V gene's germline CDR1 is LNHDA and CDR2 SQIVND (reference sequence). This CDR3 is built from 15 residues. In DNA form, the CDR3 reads TGTGCCAGTAGTATCCGTGGACAGGGAAAGGCCGAGCAGTACTTC. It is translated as CASSIRGQGKAEQYF. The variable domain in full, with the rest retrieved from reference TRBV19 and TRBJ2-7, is DGGITQSPKYLFRKEGQNVTLSCEQNLNHDAMYWYRQDPGQGLRLIYYSQIVNDFQKGDIAEGYSVSREKKESFPLTVTSAQKNPTAFYLCASSIRGQGKAEQYFGPGTRLTVT.

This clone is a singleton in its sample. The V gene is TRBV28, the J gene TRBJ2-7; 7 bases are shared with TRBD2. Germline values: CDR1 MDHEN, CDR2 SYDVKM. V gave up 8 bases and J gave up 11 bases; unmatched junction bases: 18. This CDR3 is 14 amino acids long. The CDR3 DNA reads TGTGCCAGCGGGTCTCCAATGGGGGGGGTAAGGGAGTACTTC. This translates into CASGSPMGGVREYF. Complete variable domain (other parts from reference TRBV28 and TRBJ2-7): DVKVTQSSRYLVKRTGEKVFLECVQDMDHENMFWYRQDPGLGLRLIYFSYDVKMKEKGDIPEGYSVSREKKERFSLILESASTNQTSMYLCASGSPMGGVREYFGPGTRLTVT.

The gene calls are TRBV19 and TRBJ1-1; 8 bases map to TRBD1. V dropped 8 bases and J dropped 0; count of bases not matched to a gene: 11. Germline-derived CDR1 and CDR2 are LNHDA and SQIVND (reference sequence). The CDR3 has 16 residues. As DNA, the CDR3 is TGTGCCAGTTCCGGACAGGGTCTACCCATGAACACTGAAGCTTTCTTT. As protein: CASSGQGLPMNTEAFF.

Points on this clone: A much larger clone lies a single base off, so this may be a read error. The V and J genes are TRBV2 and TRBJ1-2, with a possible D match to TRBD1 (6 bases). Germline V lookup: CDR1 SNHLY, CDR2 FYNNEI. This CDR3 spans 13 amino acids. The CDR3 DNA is TGTACCAGCAGTAACGACAGGAACTATGGCTACACCTTC. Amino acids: CTSSNDRNYGYTF.

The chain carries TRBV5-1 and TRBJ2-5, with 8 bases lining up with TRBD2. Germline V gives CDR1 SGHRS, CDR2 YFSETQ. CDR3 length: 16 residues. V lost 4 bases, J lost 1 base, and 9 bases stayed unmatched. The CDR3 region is CASSPGGSGAQETQYF. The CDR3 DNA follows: TGCGCCAGCAGCCCCGGTGGTAGCGGGGCCCAAGAGACCCAGTACTTC.

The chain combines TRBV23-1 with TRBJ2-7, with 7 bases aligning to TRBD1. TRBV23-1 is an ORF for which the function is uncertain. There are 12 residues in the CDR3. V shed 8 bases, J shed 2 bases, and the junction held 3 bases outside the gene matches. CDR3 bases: TGCGCCAGCGAGGACAGGACCTACGAGCAGTACTTC. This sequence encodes CASEDRTYEQYF.

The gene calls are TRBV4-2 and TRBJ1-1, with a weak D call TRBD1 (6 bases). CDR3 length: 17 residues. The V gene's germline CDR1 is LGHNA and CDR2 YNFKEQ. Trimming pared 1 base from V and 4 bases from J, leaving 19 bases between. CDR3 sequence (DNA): TGTGCCAGCAGCCAAGGAGGGGTAACGGGGGCGAGCACTGAAGCTTTCTTT. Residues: CASSQGGVTGASTEAFF.

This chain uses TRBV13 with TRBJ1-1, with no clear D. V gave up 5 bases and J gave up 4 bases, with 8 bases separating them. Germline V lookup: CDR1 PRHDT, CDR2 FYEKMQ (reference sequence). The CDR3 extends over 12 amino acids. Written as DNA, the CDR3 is TGTGCCAGCAGCCCCGGGGTCACTGAAGCTTTCTTT. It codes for CASSPGVTEAFF.

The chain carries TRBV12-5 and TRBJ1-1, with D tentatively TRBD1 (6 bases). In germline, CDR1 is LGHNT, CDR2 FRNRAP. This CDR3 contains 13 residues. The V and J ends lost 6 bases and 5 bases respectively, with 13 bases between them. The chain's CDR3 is CASGRTGLTEAFF. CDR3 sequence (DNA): TGTGCTAGTGGCCGAACAGGGCTTACTGAAGCTTTCTTT.

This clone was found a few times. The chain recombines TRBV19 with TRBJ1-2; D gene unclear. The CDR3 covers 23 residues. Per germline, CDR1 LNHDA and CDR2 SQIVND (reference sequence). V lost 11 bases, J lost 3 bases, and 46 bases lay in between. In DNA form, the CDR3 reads TGTGCCTTTCACTCCCAGGCCGTTGATCTCCCATATCAGATTATACCCCCCTACTATGGCTACACCTTC. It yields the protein CAFHSQAVDLPYQIIPPYYGYTF.

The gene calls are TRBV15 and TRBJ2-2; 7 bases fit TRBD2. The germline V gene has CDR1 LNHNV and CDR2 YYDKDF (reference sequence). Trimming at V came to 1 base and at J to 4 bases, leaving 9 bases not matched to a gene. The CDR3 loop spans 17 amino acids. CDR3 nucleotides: TGTGCCACCAGCAGAGCCATCGGCAGGGAGGGCACCGGGGAGCTGTTTTTT. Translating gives CATSRAIGREGTGELFF. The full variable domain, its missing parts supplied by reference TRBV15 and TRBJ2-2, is DAMVIQNPRYQVTQFGKPVTLSCSQTLNHNVMYWYQQKSSQAPKLLFHYYDKDFNNEADTPDNFQSRRPNTSFCFLDIRSPGLGDTAMYLCATSRAIGREGTGELFFGEGSRLTVL.

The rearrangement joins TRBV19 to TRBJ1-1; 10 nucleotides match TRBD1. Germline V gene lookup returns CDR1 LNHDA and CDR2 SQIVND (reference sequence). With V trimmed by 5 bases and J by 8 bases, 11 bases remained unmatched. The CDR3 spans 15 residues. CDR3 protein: CASSPSRTGGKEAFF. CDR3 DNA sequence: TGTGCCAGTAGTCCTAGTAGGACAGGGGGTAAGGAAGCTTTCTTT.